This T cell receptor (beta chain) was documented in a study of T cell responses to AZD1222 COVID-19 vaccine. Remarks on this clone: Its antigen is unidentified.

This table comes from immunoSEQ multiplex PCR, and its TCRdb copy is limited to in-frame clones, with some not included. This repertoire shows 95,000 to 150,000 clones, roughly 93% found once; its top ten account for around 1.7%. Notes on the study in general: Of the AZD1222 recipients, only 5 or 6 were seropositive at baseline. Clonal diversity was possibly underestimated, and white British individuals and females predominated among donors. Reportedly, nearly half the spike-specific TCRs target unmutated variant regions. CD4 TCRs linked to vaccination spanned spike, dominating at 160-218 and 743-854.

Trimming took off 0 bases at V and 8 bases at J, with 10 bases between the two ends. Germline loops: CDR1 MNHEY, CDR2 SVGAGI. The CDR3 consists of 13 residues. The sequencing used peripheral blood, collected on day 0 of AZD1222 vaccination. The TCR sequence derives from an adult in good health. This sequence joins TRBV6-5 and TRBJ1-2; D is undetermined. The CDR3 nucleotides read TGTGCCAGCAGTTACTCGTTCGATACGGGCTACACCTTC. Protein sequence: CASSYSFDTGYTF.